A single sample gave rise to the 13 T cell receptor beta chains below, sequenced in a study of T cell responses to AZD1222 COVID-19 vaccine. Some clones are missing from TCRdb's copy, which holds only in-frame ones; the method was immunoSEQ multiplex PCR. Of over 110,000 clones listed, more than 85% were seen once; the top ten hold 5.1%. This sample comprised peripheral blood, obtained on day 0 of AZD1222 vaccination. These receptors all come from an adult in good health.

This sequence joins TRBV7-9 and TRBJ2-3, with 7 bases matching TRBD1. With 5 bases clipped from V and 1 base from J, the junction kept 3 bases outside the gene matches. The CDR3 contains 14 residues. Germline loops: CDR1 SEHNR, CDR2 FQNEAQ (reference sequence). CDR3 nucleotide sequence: TGTGCCAGCAGCAGCGGACAGGGCACAGATACGCAGTATTTT. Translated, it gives CASSSGQGTDTQYF.

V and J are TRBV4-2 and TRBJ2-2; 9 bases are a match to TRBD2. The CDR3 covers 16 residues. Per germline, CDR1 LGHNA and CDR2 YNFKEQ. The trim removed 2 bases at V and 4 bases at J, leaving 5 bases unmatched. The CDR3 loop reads CASSQLLAGFTGELFF. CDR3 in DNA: TGTGCCAGCAGCCAATTGCTAGCGGGATTCACCGGGGAGCTGTTTTTT.

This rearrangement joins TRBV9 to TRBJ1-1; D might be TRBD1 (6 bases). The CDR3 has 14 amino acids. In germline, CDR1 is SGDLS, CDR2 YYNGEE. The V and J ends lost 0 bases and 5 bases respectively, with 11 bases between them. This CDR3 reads CASSVVTGWTEAFF. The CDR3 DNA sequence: TGTGCCAGCAGCGTAGTGACAGGTTGGACTGAAGCTTTCTTT.

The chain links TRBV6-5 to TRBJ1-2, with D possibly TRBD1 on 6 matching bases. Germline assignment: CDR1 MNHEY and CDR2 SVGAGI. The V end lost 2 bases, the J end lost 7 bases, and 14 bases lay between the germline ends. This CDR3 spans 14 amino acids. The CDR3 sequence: CASSYVDSRGGYTF. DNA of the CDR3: TGTGCCAGCAGTTACGTGGACAGTCGAGGTGGCTACACCTTC.

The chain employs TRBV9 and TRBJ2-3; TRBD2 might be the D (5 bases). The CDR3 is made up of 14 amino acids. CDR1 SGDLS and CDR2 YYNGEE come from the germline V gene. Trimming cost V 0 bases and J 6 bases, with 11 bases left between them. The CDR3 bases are TGTGCCAGCAGCGTAGGGGAGTTGTGGGATACGCAGTATTTT. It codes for CASSVGELWDTQYF.

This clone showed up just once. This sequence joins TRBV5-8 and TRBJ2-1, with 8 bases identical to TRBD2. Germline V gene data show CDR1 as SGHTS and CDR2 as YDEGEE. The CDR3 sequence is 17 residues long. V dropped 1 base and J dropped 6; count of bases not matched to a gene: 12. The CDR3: CASSLLGASGPLNEQFF. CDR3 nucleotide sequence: TGTGCCAGCAGCTTGTTGGGTGCTAGCGGGCCCCTCAATGAGCAGTTCTTC.

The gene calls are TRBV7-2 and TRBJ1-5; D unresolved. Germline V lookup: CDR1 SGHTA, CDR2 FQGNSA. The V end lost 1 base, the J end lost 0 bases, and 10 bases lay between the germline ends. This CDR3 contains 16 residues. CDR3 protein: CASSLGTHRSNQPQHF. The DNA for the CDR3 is TGTGCCAGCAGCTTAGGTACACACCGTAGCAATCAGCCCCAGCATTTT.

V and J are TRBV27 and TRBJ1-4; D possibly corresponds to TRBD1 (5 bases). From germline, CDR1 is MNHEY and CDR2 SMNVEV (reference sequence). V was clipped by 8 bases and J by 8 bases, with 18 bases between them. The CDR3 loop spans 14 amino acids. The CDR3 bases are TGTGCCAGCGGCAAGGGGACCCCCAGCGAAAAACTGTTTTTT. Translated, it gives CASGKGTPSEKLFF.

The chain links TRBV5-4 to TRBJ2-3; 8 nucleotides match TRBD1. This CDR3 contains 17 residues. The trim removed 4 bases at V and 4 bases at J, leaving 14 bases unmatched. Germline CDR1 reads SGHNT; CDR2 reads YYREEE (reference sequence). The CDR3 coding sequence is TGTGCCAGCAGCCCTGCCCTCCTCGCAGGGGGCGCAGATACGCAGTATTTT. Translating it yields CASSPALLAGGADTQYF.

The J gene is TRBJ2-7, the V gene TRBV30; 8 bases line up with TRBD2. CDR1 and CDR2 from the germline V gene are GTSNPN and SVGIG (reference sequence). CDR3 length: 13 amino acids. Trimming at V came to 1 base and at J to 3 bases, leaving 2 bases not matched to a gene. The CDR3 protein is CAWSAAGDYEQYF. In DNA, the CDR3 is TGTGCCTGGAGTGCAGCGGGAGACTACGAGCAGTACTTC. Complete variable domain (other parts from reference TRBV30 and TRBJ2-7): SQTIHQWPATLVQPVGSPLSLECTVEGTSNPNLYWYRQAAGRGLQLLFYSVGIGQISSEVPQNLSASRPQDRQFILSSKKLLLSDSGFYLCAWSAAGDYEQYFGPGTRLTVT.

CDR3 in DNA: TGCAGCGTTGATCTGACAGGGGGAAAGCAGTTCTTC. Protein product: CSVDLTGGKQFF. The chain is built from TRBV29-1 and TRBJ2-1, with 9 nucleotides matching TRBD1. Germline CDR1 reads SQVTM; CDR2 reads ANQGSEA. This CDR3 has 12 residues. V was clipped by 3 bases and J by 11 bases; unmatched bases: 5.

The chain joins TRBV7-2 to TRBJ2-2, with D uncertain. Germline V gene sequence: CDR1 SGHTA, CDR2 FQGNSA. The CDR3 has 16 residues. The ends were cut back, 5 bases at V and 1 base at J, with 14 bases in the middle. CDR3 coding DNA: TGTGCCAGCAGCACCGGGCCCCTTAAGAACACCGGGGAGCTGTTTTTT. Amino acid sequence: CASSTGPLKNTGELFF.

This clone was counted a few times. The CDR3 loop reads CASSEDRGRHGYTF. The CDR3 DNA is TGCGCCAGCAGCGAGGACAGGGGGCGACATGGCTACACCTTC. The V call is TRBV5-1, the J call TRBJ1-2, with 11 bases identical to TRBD1. In germline, CDR1 is SGHRS, CDR2 YFSETQ. V gave up 4 bases and J gave up 6 bases; unmatched junction bases: 5. CDR3 size: 14 residues.